Below are 30 T cell receptor beta chains sequenced from a single sample in a study of CD8+ T cells in alopecia areata (dated by TCRdb to 2016 to 2018). Library method: the immunoSEQ multiplex PCR assay. RNA was extracted from all samples and reverse transcribed into cDNA as template for TCR sequencing. This immuneACCESS table, as held by TCRdb, lists in-frame sequences with V and J called but not all clones. Of the missing ones, under half trace to an unresolved V gene in checked studies; the others have no known cause. For this sample the table gives roughly 92,000 clones, of which approximately 70% were detected only once. The ten largest make up around 15% of the sample. The sample's treatment or condition, from its label and the paper: oral pan-JAK inhibitor, 5-10 mg twice daily. Specimen: CD8+ T cells sorted from blood, collected between weeks 43 and 45, from a patient treated with tofacitinib. The source of these receptors is a human donor with alopecia areata.

The V gene is TRBV5-1, the J gene TRBJ1-2, with D maybe TRBD1 (6 bases). The CDR3 is 14 amino acids. CDR1 is SGHRS, CDR2 YFSETQ, per germline. V dropped 0 bases and J dropped 4 bases, with 10 bases sitting between them. The CDR3 sequence: CASSLAGEVYGYTF. The CDR3 DNA sequence: TGCGCCAGCAGCTTGGCAGGGGAGGTCTATGGCTACACCTTC.

V and J are TRBV7-2 and TRBJ2-1; 11 positions match TRBD2. This CDR3 is built from 14 residues. V trimming: 3 bases; J trimming: 9 bases; junction bases outside the gene matches: 4. Looked up from germline, CDR1 is SGHTA and CDR2 is FQGNSA. As DNA, the CDR3 is TGTGCCAGCAGCTTTAGCGGGGGGGTTCCTGAGCAGTTCTTC. Translation gives CASSFSGGVPEQFF.

In this sample, this clone turned up a few times. The chain carries TRBV4-1 and TRBJ1-2, with a tentative D call TRBD1 (6 bases). CDR1 is MGHRA and CDR2 is YSYEKL in the germline V gene. Trimming removed 0 bases from V and 4 bases from J, with 9 bases in between. The CDR3 runs to 14 residues. The CDR3 protein is CASSQDGQSYGYTF. The CDR3 bases are TGCGCCAGCAGCCAAGACGGACAGAGCTATGGCTACACCTTC.

Here the CDR3 reads CASSLGLDARETQYF. The DNA for the CDR3 is TGTGCCAGCAGCCTAGGACTAGACGCCCGAGAGACCCAGTACTTC. The J gene is TRBJ2-5, the V gene TRBV5-6; 7 bases fit TRBD2. Germline CDR1 reads SGHDT; CDR2 reads YYEEEE. V lost 4 bases, J lost 4 bases, and 10 bases stayed unmatched. CDR3 length: 15 residues.

This rearrangement joins TRBV4-1 to TRBJ2-3; possible D gene TRBD2, 6 bases. Germline assignment: CDR1 MGHRA and CDR2 YSYEKL. This CDR3 has 16 amino acids. Between the trimmed V and J ends, which lost 4 bases and 0 bases, there was a span of 14 bases. The CDR3 is CASSPIGRGSTDTQYF. The CDR3, as DNA: TGCGCCAGCAGCCCCATCGGGCGGGGAAGCACAGATACGCAGTATTTT.

The chain combines TRBV9 with TRBJ2-7, with 9 bases aligning to TRBD1. CDR1 is SGDLS, CDR2 YYNGEE, per germline. Trimming took 4 bases from V and 7 from J; bases not matched to a gene: 9. The CDR3 covers 14 residues. The CDR3 region has the DNA TGTGCCAGCAGCTCCGGGACAGGGCCGTGGGAGCAGTACTTC. The encoded protein is CASSSGTGPWEQYF.

The V call is TRBV4-3, the J call TRBJ1-2; D gene ambiguous. The germline V gene has CDR1 LGHNA and CDR2 YSLEER. The V end was cut by 0 bases, the J end by 8 bases, with 16 bases between. The length of the CDR3 is 15 residues. The CDR3 region is CASSQDPRVTRGYTF. The CDR3 DNA reads TGCGCCAGCAGCCAAGATCCAAGGGTTACACGGGGCTACACCTTC.

The gene calls are TRBV5-6 and TRBJ1-5, with D maybe TRBD1 (5 bases). Trimming took 3 bases from V and 0 from J, leaving 13 bases between them. Germline values: CDR1 SGHDT, CDR2 YYEEEE. The CDR3 consists of 16 residues. The CDR3 reads CASSSWTRNSNQPQHF. DNA of the CDR3: TGTGCCAGCAGCTCATGGACAAGAAATAGCAATCAGCCCCAGCATTTT.

The chain is built from TRBV4-3 and TRBJ1-1; tentative D call: TRBD1 (6 bases). Germline V CDR1 and CDR2: LGHNA, YSLEER. V lost 3 bases and J 1 base, leaving 15 bases between the germline ends. The CDR3 loop spans 16 amino acids. The chain's CDR3 is CASSHPSTGSNTEAFF. DNA for the CDR3: TGCGCCAGCAGCCACCCTTCTACAGGGTCGAACACTGAAGCTTTCTTT.

With respect to this clone: This CDR3 is also generated by other DNA sequences in the sample. The V call is TRBV30, the J call TRBJ1-1; no firm D call. Trimming stripped 0 bases from V and 1 base from J, with 6 bases between. The CDR3 is 13 residues long. Germline-derived CDR1 and CDR2 are GTSNPN and SVGIG (reference sequence). This CDR3 reads CAWSVGRNTEAFF. In DNA form, the CDR3 reads TGTGCCTGGAGTGTGGGAAGGAACACTGAAGCTTTCTTT.

This clone has a single count. The V and J genes are TRBV4-2 and TRBJ1-2, with D possibly TRBD1 on 6 matching bases. Germline V gene lookup returns CDR1 LGHNA and CDR2 YNFKEQ. This CDR3 region has 14 residues. V was cut by 8 bases and J by 6 bases, with 19 bases left in between. For the CDR3, the DNA is TGTGCCAGCGGCACTCACAGGGAACAGGATGGCTACACCTTC. This codes for CASGTHREQDGYTF.

This sequence joins TRBV25-1 and TRBJ2-5; tentative D call: TRBD1 (6 bases). CDR1 is MGHDK, CDR2 SYGVNS, per germline. Trimming removed 8 bases at V and 4 bases at J, with 8 bases between. The CDR3 loop spans 11 amino acids. The CDR3 DNA reads as TGTGCCAGCGAAGGGGGAGAGACCCAGTACTTC. It yields the protein CASEGGETQYF.

V is TRBV13 and J is TRBJ2-7; 9 nucleotides match TRBD2. Germline V gene sequence: CDR1 PRHDT, CDR2 FYEKMQ (reference sequence). The CDR3 has 13 residues. The V segment lost 0 bases and the J segment 7 bases; nucleotides outside the gene matches: 1. The CDR3: CASSLGAGGEQYF. CDR3 coding DNA: TGTGCCAGCAGCTTAGGAGCGGGGGGTGAGCAGTACTTC. Variable domain in full (rest from reference TRBV13 and TRBJ2-7): AAGVIQSPRHLIKEKRETATLKCYPIPRHDTVYWYQQGPGQDPQFLISFYEKMQSDKGSIPDRFSAQQFSDYHSELNMSSLELGDSALYFCASSLGAGGEQYFGPGTRLTVT.

This rearrangement joins TRBV7-8 to TRBJ2-7, with D uncertain. The CDR3 totals 12 residues. The V gene lost 5 bases and the J gene lost 6 bases, with 11 bases spanning the gap. CDR1 and CDR2 from the germline V gene are SGHVS and FQNEAQ. DNA of the CDR3: TGTGCCAGCAGCCCCGATCTAAGCGAGCAGTACTTC. Translation: CASSPDLSEQYF. Filled out from reference TRBV7-8 and TRBJ2-7, the complete variable domain reads GAGVSQSPRYKVAKRGQDVALRCDPISGHVSLFWYQQALGQGPEFLTYFQNEAQLDKSGLPSDRFFAERPEGSVSTLKIQRTQQEDSAVYLCASSPDLSEQYFGPGTRLTVT.

J is TRBJ2-3 and V is TRBV30; D is uncertain. Trimming took 0 bases from V and 2 from J, leaving 0 bases between them. Germline V lookup: CDR1 GTSNPN, CDR2 SVGIG (reference sequence). The CDR3 runs 11 residues. The DNA for the CDR3 is TGTGCCTGGAGTGTCACAGATACGCAGTATTTT. Protein product: CAWSVTDTQYF. Full variable domain (outside the CDR3, taken from reference TRBV30 and TRBJ2-3): SQTIHQWPATLVQPVGSPLSLECTVEGTSNPNLYWYRQAAGRGLQLLFYSVGIGQISSEVPQNLSASRPQDRQFILSSKKLLLSDSGFYLCAWSVTDTQYFGPGTRLTVL.

The genes are TRBV19 and TRBJ1-1; D remains unclear. Germline V gene lookup returns CDR1 LNHDA and CDR2 SQIVND (reference sequence). The CDR3 extends over 14 amino acids. V lost 7 bases and J lost 0, with 12 bases in between. The DNA for the CDR3 is TGTGCCAGTATAGGCAGAGGATTGAACACTGAAGCTTTCTTT. As protein: CASIGRGLNTEAFF.

This clone has a handful of counts. The chain couples TRBV9 to TRBJ2-7; D may be TRBD2 (6 bases). Per the germline V gene, CDR1 is SGDLS and CDR2 is YYNGEE. The CDR3 sequence is 12 residues long. Trimming stripped 7 bases from V and 5 bases from J, with 13 bases between. CDR3 protein: CASGAGTDEQYF. Written as DNA, the CDR3 is TGTGCCAGCGGGGCAGGGACTGACGAGCAGTACTTC.

The chain has TRBV11-2 and TRBJ1-1; D gene ambiguous. From germline, CDR1 is SGHAT and CDR2 FQNNGV. The length of the CDR3 is 14 residues. Trimming pared 3 bases from V and 1 base from J, leaving 9 bases between. The CDR3 is CASSFLYPNTEAFF. As DNA, the CDR3 is TGTGCCAGCAGCTTCTTGTACCCGAACACTGAAGCTTTCTTT.

A few counts support this clone. The chain has TRBV5-1 and TRBJ2-2; 8 nucleotides match TRBD1. The CDR3 covers 15 residues. Germline values: CDR1 SGHRS, CDR2 YFSETQ. V shed 5 bases, J shed 6 bases, and the junction held 9 bases outside the gene matches. CDR3 amino acids: CASRAGQARAGELFF. CDR3 bases: TGCGCCAGCAGGGCGGGACAGGCCCGGGCCGGGGAGCTGTTTTTT.

The chain uses TRBV5-1 and TRBJ2-2; 7 positions agree with TRBD1. The CDR3 spans 17 residues. CDR1 is SGHRS and CDR2 is YFSETQ in the germline V gene. The junction had 8 bases not matched to a gene; V was cut back by 1 base and J by 2 bases. DNA for the CDR3: TGCGCCAGCAGCTTGACTACGACAGGGATTAACACCGGGGAGCTGTTTTTT. This translates into CASSLTTTGINTGELFF.

This chain joins TRBV28 and TRBJ2-7; D may be TRBD1 (5 bases). V was clipped by 8 bases and J by 5 bases, with 13 bases between them. CDR1 is MDHEN and CDR2 is SYDVKM in the germline V gene. This CDR3 is built from 12 residues. The DNA for the CDR3 is TGTGCCAGCGCGCAGGGAAATAACGAGCAGTACTTC. Translated, it gives CASAQGNNEQYF.

This clone was observed a few times. The rearrangement uses TRBV29-1 and TRBJ2-7; 7 nucleotides match TRBD1. The V gene's germline CDR1 is SQVTM and CDR2 ANQGSEA. Trimming removed 3 bases from V and 5 bases from J; junction bases left unmatched: 7. The CDR3 contains 13 residues. The CDR3 DNA follows: TGCAGCGTTGATGAGACAGGGCGCCACGAGCAGTACTTC. This encodes CSVDETGRHEQYF.

This chain connects TRBV13 to TRBJ2-7; TRBD2 is a possible D gene (5 bases). With 0 bases removed from V and 3 bases from J, the gap between germline ends came to 6 bases. Germline-derived CDR1 and CDR2 are PRHDT and FYEKMQ (reference sequence). This CDR3 comprises 13 residues. CDR3 bases: TGTGCCAGCAGCTTAGGCGGGGACTACGAGCAGTACTTC. It codes for CASSLGGDYEQYF.

The chain couples TRBV29-1 to TRBJ1-2; D gene unclear. From germline, CDR1 is SQVTM and CDR2 ANQGSEA. The germline V and J ends were trimmed by 3 bases and 8 bases, with 13 bases remaining between them. CDR3 length: 12 residues. The CDR3 DNA sequence: TGCAGCGTTGAGTTCGAACAACAGGGCTACACCTTC. Amino acids: CSVEFEQQGYTF.

This chain joins TRBV9 and TRBJ1-1; TRBD1 is a possible D gene (5 bases). This CDR3 is 13 amino acids long. Germline loops: CDR1 SGDLS, CDR2 YYNGEE. V lost 0 bases and J lost 4, with 7 bases in between. CDR3 DNA sequence: TGTGCCAGCAGCGTAGGGGGGAGCACTGAAGCTTTCTTT. Translation gives CASSVGGSTEAFF. Looking up the rest from reference TRBV9 and TRBJ1-1 gives the full variable domain: DSGVTQTPKHLITATGQRVTLRCSPRSGDLSVYWYQQSLDQGLQFLIQYYNGEERAKGNILERFSAQQFPDLHSELNLSSLELGDSALYFCASSVGGSTEAFFGQGTRLTVV.

With respect to this clone: Other DNA sequences within the sample encode an identical CDR3. V and J are TRBV19 and TRBJ1-5; a possible D gene is TRBD1 (5 bases). Germline loops: CDR1 LNHDA, CDR2 SQIVND (reference sequence). The V and J ends lost 6 bases and 3 bases respectively, with 12 bases between them. There are 14 residues in the CDR3. In DNA, the CDR3 is TGTGCCAGTAGCATCCGGGACTTCAATCAGCCCCAGCATTTT. As protein: CASSIRDFNQPQHF.

This chain joins TRBV2 and TRBJ1-1, with D uncertain. The CDR3 is made up of 11 amino acids. V lost 5 bases and J lost 8, with 9 bases in between. CDR1 and CDR2 from the germline V gene are SNHLY and FYNNEI. The CDR3 bases are TGTGCCAGCAGTCCAGGCTTAGAAGCTTTCTTT. This codes for CASSPGLEAFF.

CDR3 nucleotides: TGTGCCAGCAGCGTAGAGGGACAGGGGCGAGAGACCCAGTACTTC. Translation: CASSVEGQGRETQYF. The rearrangement joins TRBV9 to TRBJ2-5; 10 bases are shared with TRBD1. CDR1 is SGDLS and CDR2 is YYNGEE in the germline V gene. The CDR3 extends over 15 amino acids. The V and J ends lost 0 bases and 4 bases, in that order; junction bases with no gene match: 3.

The chain combines TRBV5-6 with TRBJ2-7; D is unresolved. Germline V gene data show CDR1 as SGHDT and CDR2 as YYEEEE. The CDR3 loop spans 13 amino acids. The ends were cut back, 0 bases at V and 3 bases at J, with 7 bases in the middle. CDR3 in amino acids: CASSLASNYEQYF. The CDR3 DNA is TGTGCCAGCAGCTTGGCCTCCAACTACGAGCAGTACTTC.

In its sample, this clone was seen a few times. The V call is TRBV29-1, the J call TRBJ2-1; D unclear. Germline CDR1 reads SQVTM; CDR2 reads ANQGSEA. Deletions cut 4 bases from V and 7 bases from J, with 8 bases between. CDR3 length equals 11 residues. CDR3 bases: TGCAGCGTTGTATGGGGAAATGAGCAGTTCTTC. As protein: CSVVWGNEQFF.